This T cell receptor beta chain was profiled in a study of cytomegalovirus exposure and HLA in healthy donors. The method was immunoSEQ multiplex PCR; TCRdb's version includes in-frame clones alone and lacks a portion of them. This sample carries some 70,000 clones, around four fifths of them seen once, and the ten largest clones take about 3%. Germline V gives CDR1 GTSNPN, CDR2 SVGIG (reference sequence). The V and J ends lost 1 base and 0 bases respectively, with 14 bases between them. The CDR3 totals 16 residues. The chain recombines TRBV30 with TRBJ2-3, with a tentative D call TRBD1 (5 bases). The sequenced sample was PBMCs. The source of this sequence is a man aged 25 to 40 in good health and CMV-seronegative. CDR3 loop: CAWSDIWGLSTDTQYF. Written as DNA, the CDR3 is TGTGCCTGGAGTGACATTTGGGGCCTTAGCACAGATACGCAGTATTTT.